The 30 T cell receptor beta chains given below trace back to one sample, sequenced in a study of T cells in tumors after PD-1 blockade. This table comes from immunoSEQ multiplex PCR, and its TCRdb copy is limited to in-frame clones, with some not included. The data contain roughly 5,100 clones, around two thirds of them singletons. This material consisted of tumor tissue, taken after anti-PD-1 treatment. Every receptor here comes from a human donor with basal cell carcinoma.

The J gene is TRBJ2-6, the V gene TRBV27; 7 bases map to TRBD1. This CDR3 is 16 amino acids long. J gave up 4 bases and V 0 bases, and 3 bases lay outside the gene matches. Germline V gene sequence: CDR1 MNHEY, CDR2 SMNVEV (reference sequence). CDR3 amino acids: CASSLSDRAGANVLTF. For the CDR3, the DNA is TGTGCCAGCAGTTTATCTGACAGGGCAGGGGCCAACGTCCTGACTTTC.

In this sample, this clone turned up a few times. V and J are TRBV28 and TRBJ1-4; possible D gene TRBD1, 5 bases. V lost 3 bases to trimming and J lost 7 bases, with 12 bases between them. The CDR3 extends over 14 amino acids. CDR1 and CDR2 (germline): MDHEN, SYDVKM. This CDR3 reads CASSFSQGSEKLFF. In DNA, the CDR3 is TGTGCCAGCAGTTTTAGTCAGGGAAGTGAAAAACTGTTTTTT.

This rearrangement joins TRBV27 to TRBJ2-7, with unresolved D. The CDR3 length is 13 residues. Germline lookup yields CDR1 MNHEY and CDR2 SMNVEV (reference sequence). Trimming removed 6 bases at V and 2 bases at J, with 11 bases between. CDR3 nucleotides: TGTGCCAGCAGGGACGGGTGGACCTACGAGCAGTACTTC. Encoded protein: CASRDGWTYEQYF.

This clone is classed as large. The J gene is TRBJ2-2, the V gene TRBV6-5; D could derive from TRBD1 or TRBD2 (5 bases each). The germline CDR1 and CDR2 sequences are MNHEY and SVGAGI. The CDR3 loop spans 14 amino acids. The V end lost 7 bases, the J end lost 6 bases, and 15 bases lay between the germline ends. Here the CDR3 DNA reads TGTGCCAGCAACTCATGGCAGGGACCCGGGGAGCTGTTTTTT. Protein: CASNSWQGPGELFF.

V usage is TRBV7-2 and J usage is TRBJ2-1, with D possibly matching TRBD2 (5 bases). V was clipped by 2 bases and J by 0 bases, with 14 bases between them. The CDR3 has 17 amino acids. Germline V CDR1 and CDR2: SGHTA, FQGNSA. The CDR3 DNA is TGTGCCAGCAGCTTATACGGACTCTTAAGCTCCTACAATGAGCAGTTCTTC. Its translation is CASSLYGLLSSYNEQFF.

The gene calls are TRBV6-5 and TRBJ1-5; 7 bases are a match to TRBD1. CDR3 length: 13 residues. Germline V gives CDR1 MNHEY, CDR2 SVGAGI. V was pared by 4 bases and J by 6 bases, with 3 bases of the junction left unmatched. This CDR3 is CASSLRGPQPQHF. Written as DNA, the CDR3 is TGTGCCAGCAGTTTAAGGGGGCCTCAGCCCCAGCATTTT.

This clone was detected only a few times. The chain is built from TRBV6-2 or TRBV6-3 and TRBJ1-2; D gene unclear. Trimming removed 2 bases from V and 2 bases from J, with 6 bases in between. This CDR3 comprises 13 residues. Looked up from germline, CDR1 is MNHEY and CDR2 is SVGEGT. DNA of the CDR3: TGTGCCAGCAGTTACGGGATAAACTATGGCTACACCTTC. It codes for CASSYGINYGYTF.

V is TRBV2 and J is TRBJ2-7; 8 positions agree with TRBD1. CDR1 is SNHLY, CDR2 FYNNEI, per germline. CDR3 size: 11 residues. With V trimmed by 6 bases and J by 7 bases, 2 bases remained unmatched. In DNA form, the CDR3 reads TGTGCCAGCAGCCACAGGGGGGAGCAGTACTTC. Translating gives CASSHRGEQYF.

This clone was counted a few times. The chain carries TRBV18 and TRBJ2-2; D gene unclear. Trimming took off 5 bases at V and 7 bases at J, with 14 bases between the two ends. Germline V gene sequence: CDR1 KGHSH, CDR2 LQKENI. This CDR3 is 14 amino acids long. CDR3 residues: CASSFAAAGGELFF. DNA for the CDR3: TGTGCCAGCTCATTTGCGGCGGCTGGCGGGGAGCTGTTTTTT. Variable domain in full (rest from reference TRBV18 and TRBJ2-2): NAGVMQNPRHLVRRRGQEARLRCSPMKGHSHVYWYRQLPEEGLKFMVYLQKENIIDESGMPKERFSAEFPKEGPSILRIQQVVRGDSAAYFCASSFAAAGGELFFGEGSRLTVL.

CDR3 residues: CASSLVAWANTGELFF. The CDR3 DNA is TGTGCCAGCAGCTTAGTAGCATGGGCGAACACCGGGGAGCTGTTTTTT. The J gene is TRBJ2-2, the V gene TRBV7-8; D not resolved. From germline, CDR1 is SGHVS and CDR2 FQNEAQ. Trimming cost V 1 base and J 0 bases, with 9 bases left between them. This CDR3 is built from 16 residues.

V usage is TRBV29-1 and J usage is TRBJ1-2, with 7 bases that match TRBD1. Germline-derived CDR1 and CDR2 are SQVTM and ANQGSEA. The CDR3 spans 13 residues. V was pared by 2 bases and J by 3 bases, with 3 bases of the junction left unmatched. The CDR3 DNA reads as TGCAGCGTTGAAAGCGGGACAGACTATGGCTACACCTTC. This codes for CSVESGTDYGYTF.

The gene calls are TRBV30 and TRBJ2-2, with TRBD2 identical over 10 bases. Germline V lookup: CDR1 GTSNPN, CDR2 SVGIG (reference sequence). CDR3 length: 14 residues. With 3 bases clipped from V and 4 bases from J, the junction kept 2 bases outside the gene matches. The CDR3 nucleotides read TGTGCCTGGAGACTAGCGGGACTCACCGGGGAGCTGTTTTTT. Translating gives CAWRLAGLTGELFF. The whole variable domain, remainder taken from reference TRBV30 and TRBJ2-2, is SQTIHQWPATLVQPVGSPLSLECTVEGTSNPNLYWYRQAAGRGLQLLFYSVGIGQISSEVPQNLSASRPQDRQFILSSKKLLLSDSGFYLCAWRLAGLTGELFFGEGSRLTVL.

The chain links TRBV5-1 to TRBJ2-7; D is possibly TRBD2 (6 bases). In germline, CDR1 is SGHRS, CDR2 YFSETQ. The CDR3 loop spans 15 amino acids. V lost 0 bases, J lost 0 bases, and 10 bases lay in between. The CDR3 loop is CASSLVAGSSYEQYF. The CDR3 nucleotides read TGCGCCAGCAGCTTGGTCGCGGGGAGCTCCTACGAGCAGTACTTC. The full variable domain, rest sourced from reference TRBV5-1 and TRBJ2-7, is KAGVTQTPRYLIKTRGQQVTLSCSPISGHRSVSWYQQTPGQGLQFLFEYFSETQRNKGNFPGRFSGRQFSNSRSEMNVSTLELGDSALYLCASSLVAGSSYEQYFGPGTRLTVT.

This chain uses TRBV29-1 with TRBJ2-5; tentative D call: TRBD2 (5 bases). The CDR3 spans 15 residues. V shed 0 bases and J shed 6 bases, with 17 bases lying between them. Germline CDR1 and CDR2: SQVTM and ANQGSEA. CDR3 protein: CSVEDGGPGRKTQYF. The CDR3 DNA reads as TGCAGCGTTGAAGATGGCGGGCCCGGTCGGAAGACCCAGTACTTC.

This clone appeared a few times. The chain recombines TRBV19 with TRBJ2-1, with 9 bases lining up with TRBD2. The V gene end was trimmed by 2 bases and the J gene end by 5 bases; junction bases not matched to a gene: 4. The CDR3 is 15 residues long. From germline, CDR1 is LNHDA and CDR2 SQIVND (reference sequence). The CDR3 loop reads CASSILAGGHNEQFF. CDR3 coding DNA: TGTGCCAGTAGTATATTGGCGGGAGGGCACAATGAGCAGTTCTTC.

This rearrangement joins TRBV3-1 (or the pseudogene TRBV3-2) to TRBJ2-1, with TRBD2 matching 9 bases. Per the germline V gene, CDR1 is LGHDT and CDR2 is YNNKEL (reference sequence). Losses at the gene ends were 4 bases for V and 5 bases for J; bases not matched to a gene: 9. This CDR3 region has 16 residues. The CDR3 DNA follows: TGTGCCAGCAGCCGACTCTCCCGCGGGGGGGACAATGAGCAGTTCTTC. Its protein product is CASSRLSRGGDNEQFF.

This clone has more than one count but fewer than ten. The chain has TRBV21-1 and TRBJ2-7; the table's D gene call, TRBD1, was not cross checked with the DNA. TRBV21-1 has pseudogene status. The CDR3 runs 13 residues. The chain's CDR3 is CASSFGNSYEQYF. Here the CDR3 DNA reads TGTGCCAGCAGCTTTGGCAACTCCTACGAGCAGTACTTC.

The genes are TRBV12-3 or TRBV12-4 and TRBJ2-7; D may be TRBD2 (5 bases). V lost 7 bases and J lost 2, with 12 bases in between. The CDR3 is made up of 13 amino acids. The CDR3 region has the DNA TGTGCCAGCACCCTGAGAGGGACCTACGAGCAGTACTTC. This codes for CASTLRGTYEQYF.

This clone is classed as medium-sized. The rearrangement links TRBV4-2 to TRBJ1-5; possibly TRBD1 for D (5 bases). The germline CDR1 and CDR2 sequences are LGHNA and YNFKEQ. The length of the CDR3 is 15 residues. V was pared by 0 bases and J by 7 bases, with 13 bases between. As DNA, the CDR3 is TGTGCCAGCAGCCAAGAAGGCGGGGCCGGGCAGCCCCAGCATTTT. The encoded protein is CASSQEGGAGQPQHF.

CDR3 DNA sequence: TGCAGCGTTGAACCGGAGCCAGAAGCTTTCTTT. Translated: CSVEPEPEAFF. The V and J genes are TRBV29-1 and TRBJ1-1; no clear D gene. V shed 2 bases and J shed 8 bases, with 9 bases lying between them. The CDR3 length is 11 residues. Germline values: CDR1 SQVTM, CDR2 ANQGSEA.

J is TRBJ1-1 and V is TRBV11-1; D remains ambiguous. Trimming cost V 4 bases and J 4 bases, with 10 bases left between them. Germline V CDR1 and CDR2: SGHAT, FQDESV (reference sequence). CDR3 size: 13 residues. The CDR3 loop is CASSSRSRTEAFF. CDR3 DNA: TGTGCCAGCAGCTCCCGGTCTCGCACTGAAGCTTTCTTT.

J is TRBJ1-6 and V is TRBV3-1 (or the pseudogene TRBV3-2); D gene ambiguous. This CDR3 comprises 14 residues. V lost 0 bases and J lost 10, with 10 bases in between. Germline values: CDR1 LGHDT, CDR2 YNNKEL (reference sequence). Here the CDR3 reads CASSQEWEGSPLHF. The CDR3 DNA reads as TGTGCCAGCAGCCAAGAGTGGGAGGGCTCACCCCTCCACTTT.

This clone was seen a handful of times. CDR3 in amino acids: CSAPQYNEQFF. CDR3 DNA sequence: TGCAGTGCTCCCCAATACAATGAGCAGTTCTTC. J is TRBJ2-1 and V is TRBV20-1; D call uncertain. The CDR3 consists of 11 residues. Germline assignment: CDR1 DFQATT and CDR2 SNEGSKA (reference sequence). V shed 5 bases and J shed 4 bases, with 6 bases lying between them.

The CDR3 nucleotides are TGCGCCAGCAGCTTGGTTACTATCGCAGATACGCAGTATTTT. Translation gives CASSLVTIADTQYF. This chain connects TRBV5-1 to TRBJ2-3; D not certain. V was cut by 0 bases and J by 4 bases, with 9 bases left in between. This CDR3 spans 14 amino acids. CDR1 is SGHRS and CDR2 is YFSETQ in the germline V gene.

The genes are TRBV28 and TRBJ2-3; a possible D gene is TRBD2 (6 bases). The CDR3 has 16 residues. Germline CDR1 and CDR2: MDHEN and SYDVKM. Trimming removed 5 bases at V and 0 bases at J, with 15 bases between. The DNA of the CDR3 is TGTGCCAGCAGTCCTGGAGGGCAGTATAGCACAGATACGCAGTATTTT. This encodes CASSPGGQYSTDTQYF.

This rearrangement joins TRBV27 to TRBJ2-2; TRBD2 might be the D (7 bases). CDR1 and CDR2 from the germline V gene are MNHEY and SMNVEV (reference sequence). V gave up 6 bases and J gave up 1 base, with 12 bases separating them. The CDR3 totals 15 residues. The CDR3 nucleotides read TGTGCCAGCAGAGCGGGACACCAGAACACCGGGGAGCTGTTTTTT. Translation gives CASRAGHQNTGELFF.

V gene TRBV7-9 combines with J gene TRBJ1-5; D unresolved. V shed 1 base and J shed 5 bases, with 6 bases lying between them. This CDR3 has 13 amino acids. Germline values: CDR1 SEHNR, CDR2 FQNEAQ (reference sequence). The CDR3 DNA reads as TGTGCCAGCAGCTTAGGGGAGGATCAGCCCCAGCATTTT. It translates to CASSLGEDQPQHF.

This rearrangement joins TRBV3-1 (or the pseudogene TRBV3-2) to TRBJ1-5, with 8 positions matching TRBD1. After removal of 0 bases from V and 4 bases from J, the junction contained 11 bases not matched to a gene. This CDR3 is built from 18 residues. Per germline, CDR1 LGHDT and CDR2 YNNKEL (reference sequence). CDR3 in DNA: TGTGCCAGCAGCCAAGAACCTCCCCGGGGACAGGCGAATCAGCCCCAGCATTTT. It is translated as CASSQEPPRGQANQPQHF.

This sequence joins TRBV19 and TRBJ2-1, with TRBD2 identical over 7 bases. The J segment lost 6 bases and the V segment lost 0 bases, leaving 11 bases of the junction unmatched. Germline CDR1 LNHDA, CDR2 SQIVND (reference sequence). The CDR3 contains 17 residues. CDR3 residues: CASSIDHGGIEGNEQFF. In DNA form, the CDR3 reads TGTGCCAGTAGTATAGACCACGGGGGGATAGAGGGCAATGAGCAGTTCTTC.

The V gene is TRBV6-1, the J gene TRBJ1-3; D is unresolved. This CDR3 spans 14 amino acids. Germline V gene sequence: CDR1 MNHNS, CDR2 SASEGT. Trimming took off 3 bases at V and 1 base at J, with 7 bases between the two ends. CDR3 in DNA: TGTGCCAGCAGTGATTTGGGGTCTGGAAACACCATATATTTT. Its translation: CASSDLGSGNTIYF.